This T cell receptor (beta chain) originates from a study of Graves' ophthalmopathy and Graves' hyperthyroidism. Regarding the study as a whole: Ophthalmopathy cases were distinguished from stable hyperthyroidism by a 13-signature model, reaching around 90% sensitivity and around 80% specificity.

This clonotype occurred many times. What it recognizes is unknown. The CDR3 has 12 residues. Trimming left V 6 bases short and J 1 base short, with 9 bases between. Germline V lookup: CDR1 DFQATT, CDR2 SNEGSKA (reference sequence). The diagnostic workup employed clinical symptoms, serum thyroxine, TRAb, thyroid ultrasound and orbital computed tomography. Out of roughly 9.3 ml of fresh peripheral blood, PBMCs were obtained. RNA transcripts yielded amplified TCR beta CDR3 regions. HTBI-primed RT-PCR formed the first round, and a multiplex PCR formed the second. Each CDR3 protein gets one entry after TCRdb re-called the multiplex PCR reads with MiXCR. The data contain approximately 460,000 distinct CDR3 sequences, 13% to 15% of them singletons.

This clonotype was sampled from a woman in her twenties or thirties with Graves' ophthalmopathy. What was sequenced was blood. The rearrangement uses TRBV20-1 and TRBJ1-2; D remains ambiguous. The CDR3 region has the DNA TGCAGTGCCCAAAACGATAACTATGGCTACACCTTC. This codes for CSAQNDNYGYTF.